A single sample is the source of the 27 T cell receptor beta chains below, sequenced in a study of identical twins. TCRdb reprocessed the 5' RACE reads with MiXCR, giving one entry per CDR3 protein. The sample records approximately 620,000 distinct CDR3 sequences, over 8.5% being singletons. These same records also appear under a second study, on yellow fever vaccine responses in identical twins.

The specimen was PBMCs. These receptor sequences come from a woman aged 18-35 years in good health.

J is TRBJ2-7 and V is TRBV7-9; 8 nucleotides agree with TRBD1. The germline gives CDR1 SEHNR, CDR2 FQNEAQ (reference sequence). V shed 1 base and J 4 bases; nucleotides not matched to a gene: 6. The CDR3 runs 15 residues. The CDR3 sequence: CASSLEVGQGYEQYF. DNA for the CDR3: TGTGCCAGCAGCTTAGAGGTTGGACAGGGTTACGAGCAGTACTTC.

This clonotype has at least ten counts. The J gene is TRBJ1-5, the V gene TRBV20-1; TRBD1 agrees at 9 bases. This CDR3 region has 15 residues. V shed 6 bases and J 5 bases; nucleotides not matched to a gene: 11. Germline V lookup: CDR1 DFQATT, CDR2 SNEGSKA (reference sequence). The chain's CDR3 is CSAATGGASDQPQHF. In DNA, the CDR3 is TGCAGTGCGGCAACAGGGGGCGCGTCGGATCAGCCCCAGCATTTT.

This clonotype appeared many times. In nucleotides, the CDR3 is TGCAGCGTCCAACGGAAAAGGACAGGCCTCTTCCCCTACGAGCAGTACTTC. It translates to CSVQRKRTGLFPYEQYF. This rearrangement joins TRBV29-1 to TRBJ2-7; 7 positions agree with TRBD1. V lost 6 bases to trimming and J lost 2 bases; unmatched junction nucleotides: 19. CDR1 and CDR2 (germline): SQVTM, ANQGSEA. The CDR3 is made up of 17 amino acids.

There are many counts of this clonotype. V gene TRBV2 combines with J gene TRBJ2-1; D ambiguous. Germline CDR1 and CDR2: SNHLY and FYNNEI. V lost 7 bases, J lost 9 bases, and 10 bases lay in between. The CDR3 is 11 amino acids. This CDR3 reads CASNLAPEQFF. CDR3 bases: TGTGCCAGCAATTTGGCACCTGAGCAGTTCTTC.

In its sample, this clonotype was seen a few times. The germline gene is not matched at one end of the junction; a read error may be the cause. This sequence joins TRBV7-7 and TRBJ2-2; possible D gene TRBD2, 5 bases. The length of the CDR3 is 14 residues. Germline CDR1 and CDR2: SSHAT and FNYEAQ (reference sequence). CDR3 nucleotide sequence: TGTGCTAGCAGCTCCCAGCGCGGGTCCGGGGAGCTGTTTTTT. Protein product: CASSSQRGSGELFF.

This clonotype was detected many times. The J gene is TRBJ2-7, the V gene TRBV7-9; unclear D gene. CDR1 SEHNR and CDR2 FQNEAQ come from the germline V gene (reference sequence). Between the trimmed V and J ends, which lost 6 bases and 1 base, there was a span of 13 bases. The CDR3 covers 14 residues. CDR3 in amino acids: CASSKGQVSYEQYF. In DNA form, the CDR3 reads TGTGCCAGCAGTAAAGGGCAGGTTTCCTACGAGCAGTACTTC.

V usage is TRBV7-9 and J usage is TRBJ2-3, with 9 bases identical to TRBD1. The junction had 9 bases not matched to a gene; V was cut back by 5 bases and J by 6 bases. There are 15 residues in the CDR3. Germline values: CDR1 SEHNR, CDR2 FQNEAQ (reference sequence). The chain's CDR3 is CASSAGTGRRDTQYF. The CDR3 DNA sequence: TGTGCCAGCAGCGCCGGGACAGGGCGCCGGGATACGCAGTATTTT.

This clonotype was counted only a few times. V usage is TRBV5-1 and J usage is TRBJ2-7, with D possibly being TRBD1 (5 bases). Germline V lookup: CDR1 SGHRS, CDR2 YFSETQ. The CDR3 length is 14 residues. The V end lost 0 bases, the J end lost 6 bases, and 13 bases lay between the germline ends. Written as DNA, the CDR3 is TGCGCCAGCAGCTTGGTGACAGATGGCTCCGAGCAGTACTTC. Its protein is CASSLVTDGSEQYF.

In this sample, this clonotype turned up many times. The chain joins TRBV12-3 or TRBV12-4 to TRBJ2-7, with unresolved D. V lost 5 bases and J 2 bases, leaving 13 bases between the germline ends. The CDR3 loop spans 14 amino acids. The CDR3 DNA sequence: TGTGCCAGCAGTCCCGGTCTCACTACCTACGAGCAGTACTTC. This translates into CASSPGLTTYEQYF.

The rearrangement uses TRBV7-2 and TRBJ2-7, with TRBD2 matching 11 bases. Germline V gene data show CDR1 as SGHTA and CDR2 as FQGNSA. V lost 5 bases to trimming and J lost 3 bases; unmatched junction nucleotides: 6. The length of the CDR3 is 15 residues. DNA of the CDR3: TGTGCCAGCAGCGAAAGACTAGCGGGAAGCTACGAGCAGTACTTC. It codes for CASSERLAGSYEQYF.

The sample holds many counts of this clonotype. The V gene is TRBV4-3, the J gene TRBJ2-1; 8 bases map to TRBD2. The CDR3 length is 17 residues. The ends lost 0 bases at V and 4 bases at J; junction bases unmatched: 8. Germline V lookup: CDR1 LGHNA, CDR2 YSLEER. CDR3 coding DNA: TGCGCCAGCAGCCAAGAGACCGTAGCGGGGTATTACAATGAGCAGTTCTTC. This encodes CASSQETVAGYYNEQFF.

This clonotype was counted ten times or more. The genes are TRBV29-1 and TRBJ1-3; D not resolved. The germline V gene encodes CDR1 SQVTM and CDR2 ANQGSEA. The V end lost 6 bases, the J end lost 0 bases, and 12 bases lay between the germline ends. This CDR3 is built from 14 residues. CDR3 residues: CSVLTPRSGNTIYF. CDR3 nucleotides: TGCAGCGTCCTGACCCCACGCTCTGGAAACACCATATATTTT.

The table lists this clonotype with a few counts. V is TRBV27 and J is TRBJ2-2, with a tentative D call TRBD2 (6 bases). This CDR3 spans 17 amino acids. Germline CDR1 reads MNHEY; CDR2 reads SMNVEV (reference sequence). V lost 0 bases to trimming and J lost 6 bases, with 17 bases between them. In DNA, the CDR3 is TGTGCCAGCAGTTTATCGCCGAAAACGGGAGTCGCCGGGGAGCTGTTTTTT. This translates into CASSLSPKTGVAGELFF.

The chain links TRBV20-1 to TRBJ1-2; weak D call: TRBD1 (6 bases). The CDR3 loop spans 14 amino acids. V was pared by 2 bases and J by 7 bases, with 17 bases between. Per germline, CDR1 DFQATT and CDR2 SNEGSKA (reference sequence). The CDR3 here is CSARSPQGRGGYTF. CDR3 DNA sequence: TGCAGTGCTAGATCACCACAGGGTAGGGGTGGCTACACCTTC.

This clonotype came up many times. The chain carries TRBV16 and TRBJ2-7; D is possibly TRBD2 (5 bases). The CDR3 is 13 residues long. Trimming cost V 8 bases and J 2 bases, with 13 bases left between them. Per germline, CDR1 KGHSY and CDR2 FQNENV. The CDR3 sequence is CASSRGLTYEQYF. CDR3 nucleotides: TGTGCCAGCTCTCGCGGACTCACCTACGAGCAGTACTTC.

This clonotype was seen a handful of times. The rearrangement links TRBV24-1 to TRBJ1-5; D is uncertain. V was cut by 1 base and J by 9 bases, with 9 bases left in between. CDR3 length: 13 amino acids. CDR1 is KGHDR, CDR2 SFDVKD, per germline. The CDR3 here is CATSDFGEGPQHF. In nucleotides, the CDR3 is TGTGCCACCAGTGATTTTGGCGAGGGGCCCCAGCATTTT.

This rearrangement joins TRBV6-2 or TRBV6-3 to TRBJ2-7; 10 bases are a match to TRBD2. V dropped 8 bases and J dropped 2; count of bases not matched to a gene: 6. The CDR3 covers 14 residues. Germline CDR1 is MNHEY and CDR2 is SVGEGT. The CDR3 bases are TGTGCCAGCGAATCTAGCGGGGGCACCTACGAGCAGTACTTC. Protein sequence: CASESSGGTYEQYF.

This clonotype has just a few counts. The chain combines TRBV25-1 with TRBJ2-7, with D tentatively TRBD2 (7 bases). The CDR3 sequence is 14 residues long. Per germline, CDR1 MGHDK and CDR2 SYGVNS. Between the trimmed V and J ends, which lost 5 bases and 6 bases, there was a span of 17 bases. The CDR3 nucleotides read TGTGCCAGCAGTCGCTCCGGGGGGCCTGGCGAGCAGTACTTC. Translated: CASSRSGGPGEQYF.

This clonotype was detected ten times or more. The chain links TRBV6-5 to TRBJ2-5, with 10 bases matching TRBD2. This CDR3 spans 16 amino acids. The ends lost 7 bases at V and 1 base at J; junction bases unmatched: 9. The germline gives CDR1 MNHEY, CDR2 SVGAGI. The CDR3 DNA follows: TGTGCCAGCACTCGCCCTAGCGGGAGTCCCCAAGAGACCCAGTACTTC. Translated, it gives CASTRPSGSPQETQYF.

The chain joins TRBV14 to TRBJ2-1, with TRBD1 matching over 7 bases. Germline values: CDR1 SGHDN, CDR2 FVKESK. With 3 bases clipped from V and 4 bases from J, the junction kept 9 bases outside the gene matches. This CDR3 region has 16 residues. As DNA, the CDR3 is TGTGCCAGCAGCCACCTAACAGGGGTTTCGTACAATGAGCAGTTCTTC. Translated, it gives CASSHLTGVSYNEQFF.

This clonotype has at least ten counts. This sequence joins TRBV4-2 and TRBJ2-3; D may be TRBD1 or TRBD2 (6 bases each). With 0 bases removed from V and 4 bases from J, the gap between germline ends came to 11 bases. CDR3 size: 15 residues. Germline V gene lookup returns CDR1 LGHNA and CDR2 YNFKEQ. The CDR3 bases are TGTGCCAGCAGCCAAGATGAGGGGGGCTCAGATACGCAGTATTTT. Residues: CASSQDEGGSDTQYF.

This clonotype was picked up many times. The CDR3 protein is CASSQSRTGWNEQFF. CDR3 coding DNA: TGTGCCAGCAGCCAGTCTAGGACAGGGTGGAATGAGCAGTTCTTC. The chain has TRBV14 and TRBJ2-1, with 8 bases that match TRBD1. Germline CDR1 SGHDN, CDR2 FVKESK. With 3 bases clipped from V and 7 bases from J, the junction kept 8 bases outside the gene matches. This CDR3 region has 15 residues.

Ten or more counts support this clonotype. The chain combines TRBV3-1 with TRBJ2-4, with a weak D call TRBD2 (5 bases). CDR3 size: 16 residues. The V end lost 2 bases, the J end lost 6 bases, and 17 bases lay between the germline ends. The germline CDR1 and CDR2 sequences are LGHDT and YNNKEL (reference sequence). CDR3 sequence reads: CASSQFGRGAINIQYF. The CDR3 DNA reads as TGTGCCAGCAGCCAATTCGGACGGGGTGCGATAAACATTCAGTACTTC.

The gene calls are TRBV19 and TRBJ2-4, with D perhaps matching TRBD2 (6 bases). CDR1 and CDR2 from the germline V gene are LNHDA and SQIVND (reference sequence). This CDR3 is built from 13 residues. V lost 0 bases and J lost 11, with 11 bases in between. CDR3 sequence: CASSIERTTVQYF. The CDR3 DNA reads TGTGCCAGTAGTATAGAGAGGACTACCGTTCAGTACTTC. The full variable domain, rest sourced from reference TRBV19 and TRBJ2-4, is DGGITQSPKYLFRKEGQNVTLSCEQNLNHDAMYWYRQDPGQGLRLIYYSQIVNDFQKGDIAEGYSVSREKKESFPLTVTSAQKNPTAFYLCASSIERTTVQYFGAGTRLSVL.

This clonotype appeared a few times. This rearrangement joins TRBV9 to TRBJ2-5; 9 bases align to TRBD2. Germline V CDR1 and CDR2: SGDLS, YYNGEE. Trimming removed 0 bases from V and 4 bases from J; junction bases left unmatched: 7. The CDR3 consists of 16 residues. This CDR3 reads CASSVDGRGGPETQYF. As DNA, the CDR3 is TGTGCCAGCAGCGTAGATGGGCGGGGGGGCCCAGAGACCCAGTACTTC. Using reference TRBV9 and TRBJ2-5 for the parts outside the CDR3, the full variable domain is DSGVTQTPKHLITATGQRVTLRCSPRSGDLSVYWYQQSLDQGLQFLIQYYNGEERAKGNILERFSAQQFPDLHSELNLSSLELGDSALYFCASSVDGRGGPETQYFGPGTRLLVL.

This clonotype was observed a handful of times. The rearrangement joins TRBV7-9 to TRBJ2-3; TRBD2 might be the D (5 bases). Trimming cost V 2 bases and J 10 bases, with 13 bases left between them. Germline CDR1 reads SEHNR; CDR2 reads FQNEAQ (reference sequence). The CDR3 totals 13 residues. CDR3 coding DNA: TGTGCCAGCAGCTTAAGCCCAGCGGAGCCGCAGTATTTT. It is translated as CASSLSPAEPQYF.

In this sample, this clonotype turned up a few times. The CDR3 region has the DNA TGCAGTGCTGAGCGGGGGGGGGAGACCCAGTACTTC. This translates into CSAERGGETQYF. This sequence joins TRBV20-1 and TRBJ2-5, with 10 nucleotides matching TRBD2. CDR1 DFQATT and CDR2 SNEGSKA come from the germline V gene (reference sequence). The trim removed 5 bases at V and 5 bases at J, leaving 2 bases unmatched. The CDR3 sequence is 12 residues long.